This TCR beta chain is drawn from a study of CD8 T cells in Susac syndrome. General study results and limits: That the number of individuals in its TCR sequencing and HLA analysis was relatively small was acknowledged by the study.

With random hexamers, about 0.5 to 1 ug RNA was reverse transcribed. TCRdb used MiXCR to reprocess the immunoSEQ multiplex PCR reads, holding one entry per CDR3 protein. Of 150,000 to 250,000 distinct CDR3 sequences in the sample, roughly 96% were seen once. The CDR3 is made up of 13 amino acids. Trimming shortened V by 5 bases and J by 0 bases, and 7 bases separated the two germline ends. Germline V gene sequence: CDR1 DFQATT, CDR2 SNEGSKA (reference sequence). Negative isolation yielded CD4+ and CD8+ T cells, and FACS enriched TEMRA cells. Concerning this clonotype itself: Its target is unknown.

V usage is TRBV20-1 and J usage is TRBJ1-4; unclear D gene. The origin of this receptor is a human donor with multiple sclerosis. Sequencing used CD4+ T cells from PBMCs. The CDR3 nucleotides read TGCAGTGCTTTATTGTCAACTAATGAAAAACTGTTTTTT. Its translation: CSALLSTNEKLFF.